A selection of T cell receptor beta chains follows, all from one sample in a study of cytotoxic CD8 clonotypes in ibrutinib-treated CLL. The repertoire was sequenced with immunoSEQ multiplex PCR; TCRdb's copy has only in-frame clones and lacks some. The sample holds 140,000 to 150,000 clones, approximately 80% seen once. Source: PBMCs, taken after 24 months of ibrutinib treatment. Receptor source: a human donor with chronic lymphocytic leukemia. Each CDR3 is given without its conserved first and last residue. A clone size is listed for some rows: how often the clone was seen (once, few, many), or a class if it is expanded.

v_call: TRBV7-2
cdr3_length: 12
clone_size: -
cdr3_aa: ASSLPGQQETQY

v_call: TRBV9
cdr3_length: 11
clone_size: -
cdr3_aa: ASSVGGSYEQY

v_call: TRBV11-2
cdr3_length: 12
clone_size: -
cdr3_aa: ASSPTGWGYEQY

v_call: TRBV30
cdr3_length: 11
clone_size: -
cdr3_aa: AWSGEPGEKLF

v_call: TRBV5-4
cdr3_length: 14
clone_size: -
cdr3_aa: ASSSQAGRSGNTIY

v_call: TRBV30
cdr3_length: 11
clone_size: -
cdr3_aa: AWTRDGPYGYT

v_call: TRBV28
cdr3_length: 10
clone_size: few
cdr3_aa: ASTRRTYGYT

v_call: TRBV6-5
cdr3_length: 11
clone_size: -
cdr3_aa: ASKGTSHYGYT

v_call: TRBV6-1
cdr3_length: 17
clone_size: once
cdr3_aa: ASSDPTRTSGGGRETQY

v_call: TRBV11-3
cdr3_length: 13
clone_size: -
cdr3_aa: ASSLAGQNQETQY

v_call: TRBV4-2
cdr3_length: 13
clone_size: -
cdr3_aa: ASSQPGLHQETQY

v_call: TRBV11-2
cdr3_length: 12
clone_size: -
cdr3_aa: ASRPTGVRDTQY

v_call: TRBV5-4
cdr3_length: 12
clone_size: -
cdr3_aa: ASSRDGPNYGYT

v_call: TRBV7-9
cdr3_length: 15
clone_size: -
cdr3_aa: ASSPHGWGREGNEQF

v_call: TRBV5-8
cdr3_length: 11
clone_size: -
cdr3_aa: ASSPSWVSEQY

v_call: TRBV15
cdr3_length: 11
clone_size: few
cdr3_aa: ATSRPDRYEQY

v_call: TRBV19
cdr3_length: 11
clone_size: -
cdr3_aa: ASSETGEPEQY

v_call: TRBV10-3
cdr3_length: 13
clone_size: -
cdr3_aa: AIRGGQGLYNEQF

v_call: TRBV29-1
cdr3_length: 14
clone_size: -
cdr3_aa: SARGGAAGSTDTQY

v_call: TRBV6-5
cdr3_length: 12
clone_size: -
cdr3_aa: ASTEGGDNYGYT

v_call: TRBV4-3
cdr3_length: 14
clone_size: once
cdr3_aa: ASSPMDSAGANVLT

v_call: TRBV7-8
cdr3_length: 13
clone_size: medium-sized
cdr3_aa: ASSPGLWHNQPQH

v_call: TRBV30
cdr3_length: 11
clone_size: -
cdr3_aa: AIDTHGNQPQH

v_call: TRBV4-3
cdr3_length: 12
clone_size: -
cdr3_aa: ASSQDFGNTEAF

v_call: TRBV19
cdr3_length: 12
clone_size: once
cdr3_aa: ASAAASESYEQY

v_call: TRBV6-5
cdr3_length: 12
clone_size: few
cdr3_aa: ASSNSGGSDTQY

v_call: TRBV6-6
cdr3_length: 14
clone_size: -
cdr3_aa: ASSYESSGINQPQH